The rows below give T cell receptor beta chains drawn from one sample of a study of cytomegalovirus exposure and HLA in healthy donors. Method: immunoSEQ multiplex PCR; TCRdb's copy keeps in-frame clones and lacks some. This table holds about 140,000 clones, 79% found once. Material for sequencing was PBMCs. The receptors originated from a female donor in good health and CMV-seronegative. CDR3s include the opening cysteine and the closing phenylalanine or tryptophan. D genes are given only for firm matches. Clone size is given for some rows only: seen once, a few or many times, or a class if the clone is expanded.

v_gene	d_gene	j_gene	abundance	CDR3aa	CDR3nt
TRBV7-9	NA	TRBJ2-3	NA	CASSSGGLHGDTQYF	TGTGCCAGCAGCTCCGGGGGGCTGCATGGAGATACGCAGTATTTT
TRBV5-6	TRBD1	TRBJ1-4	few	CASSLQGMNEKLFF	TGTGCCAGCAGCTTACAGGGGATGAATGAAAAACTGTTTTTT
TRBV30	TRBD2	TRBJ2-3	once	CAWSVTSPSTDTQYF	TGTGCCTGGAGCGTGACTAGCCCAAGCACAGATACGCAGTATTTT
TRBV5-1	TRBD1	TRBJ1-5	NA	CASSLGTGVNQPQHF	TGCGCCAGCAGCCTGGGGACAGGGGTCAATCAGCCCCAGCATTTT
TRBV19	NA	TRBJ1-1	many	CASSGTGYTEAFF	TGTGCCAGTAGTGGAACAGGCTACACTGAAGCTTTCTTT
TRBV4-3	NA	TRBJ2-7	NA	CASSQVTLEGYEQYF	TGCGCCAGCAGCCAAGTGACTCTGGAAGGTTACGAGCAGTACTTC
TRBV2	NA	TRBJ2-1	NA	CASERWALGNEQFF	TGTGCCAGCGAAAGGTGGGCCCTTGGAAATGAGCAGTTCTTC
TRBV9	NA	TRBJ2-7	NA	CASSVSTADRTYEQYF	TGTGCCAGCAGCGTATCAACAGCGGACCGCACCTACGAGCAGTACTTC
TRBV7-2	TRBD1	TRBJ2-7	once	CASSFWGRGQGEQYF	TGTGCCAGCAGCTTCTGGGGTAGGGGGCAAGGCGAGCAGTACTTC
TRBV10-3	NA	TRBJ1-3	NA	CATSRGSGNTIYF	TGTGCCACGTCTCGCGGCTCTGGAAACACCATATATTTT
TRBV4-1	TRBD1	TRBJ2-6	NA	CASSHPNVGTGRSGANVLTF	TGCGCCAGCAGCCACCCCAATGTGGGGACAGGGCGCTCTGGGGCCAACGTCCTGACTTTC
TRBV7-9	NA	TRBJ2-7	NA	CASSLGASSLYEQYF	TGTGCCAGCAGCTTAGGGGCTAGCTCTCTCTACGAGCAGTACTTC
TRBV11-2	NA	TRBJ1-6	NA	CASSLGKSSYNSPLHF	TGTGCCAGCAGCTTAGGCAAGAGCTCCTATAATTCACCCCTCCACTTT
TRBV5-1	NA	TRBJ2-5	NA	CASSFPDQETQYF	TGCGCCAGCAGCTTCCCGGACCAAGAGACCCAGTACTTC
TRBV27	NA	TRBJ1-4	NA	CASSIQGRTTNEKLFF	TGTGCCAGCAGTATACAGGGTCGAACAACTAATGAAAAACTGTTTTTT
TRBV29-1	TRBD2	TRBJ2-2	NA	CSVEDPLAGGPGELFF	TGCAGCGTTGAAGACCCCCTAGCGGGGGGCCCCGGGGAGCTGTTTTTT
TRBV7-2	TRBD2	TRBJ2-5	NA	CASSLEASGAKYF	TGTGCCAGCAGCTTAGAGGCTAGCGGGGCCAAGTACTTC
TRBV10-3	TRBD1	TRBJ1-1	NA	CAISLMDRGRTEAFF	TGTGCCATCAGTCTAATGGACAGGGGGCGAACTGAAGCTTTCTTT
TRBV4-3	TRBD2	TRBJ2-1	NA	CASSQLAGGFEQFF	TGCGCCAGCAGCCAATTAGCGGGAGGTTTTGAGCAGTTCTTC
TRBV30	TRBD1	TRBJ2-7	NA	CAWRGQIRTEQYF	TGTGCCTGGCGGGGACAGATCCGTACCGAGCAGTACTTC
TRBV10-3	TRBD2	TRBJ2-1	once	CAISDFSGRVGGNEQFF	TGTGCCATCAGTGATTTTAGCGGGAGGGTCGGGGGCAATGAGCAGTTCTTC
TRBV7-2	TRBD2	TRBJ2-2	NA	CASSLLAGVGTGELFF	TGTGCCAGCAGCTTGCTAGCGGGGGTGGGCACCGGGGAGCTGTTTTTT
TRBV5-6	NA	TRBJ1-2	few	CASSLGVPRVYGYTF	TGTGCCAGCAGCTTGGGCGTCCCGAGGGTCTATGGCTACACCTTC
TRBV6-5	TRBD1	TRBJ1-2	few	CASSYSRTGEGYTF	TGTGCCAGCAGTTACTCACGGACAGGGGAAGGCTACACCTTC
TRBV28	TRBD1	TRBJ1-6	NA	CASIWGQGAGSPLHF	TGTGCCAGCATTTGGGGACAGGGGGCAGGATCACCCCTCCACTTT
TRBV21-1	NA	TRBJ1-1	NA	CASSGEVPEAFF	TGTGCCAGCAGCGGGGAGGTCCCTGAAGCTTTCTTT
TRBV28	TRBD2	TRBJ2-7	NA	CASSLGLARSYEQYF	TGTGCCAGCAGTTTAGGACTAGCGAGGTCCTACGAGCAGTACTTC
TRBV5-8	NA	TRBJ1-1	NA	CASSLVQGDTEAFF	TGTGCCAGCAGCTTGGTTCAAGGAGACACTGAAGCTTTCTTT
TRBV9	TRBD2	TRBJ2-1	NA	CASSLRTSGENEQFF	TGTGCCAGCAGCCTCAGGACTAGCGGGGAAAATGAGCAGTTCTTC
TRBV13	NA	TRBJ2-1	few	CASSLDRTVDNEQFF	TGTGCCAGCAGCTTAGATCGGACAGTTGACAATGAGCAGTTCTTC
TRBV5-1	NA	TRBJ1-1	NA	CASSLGATVDTEAFF	TGCGCCAGCAGCTTGGGTGCTACGGTTGACACTGAAGCTTTCTTT
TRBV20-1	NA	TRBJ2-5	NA	CSGWGVETQYF	TGCAGTGGATGGGGAGTAGAGACCCAGTACTTC
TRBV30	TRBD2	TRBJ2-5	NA	CAWSRIAGGQETQYF	TGTGCCTGGAGTCGGATAGCGGGAGGGCAAGAGACCCAGTACTTC
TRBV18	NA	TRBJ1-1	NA	CASSRQPNTEAFF	TGTGCCAGCTCACGACAGCCGAACACTGAAGCTTTCTTT
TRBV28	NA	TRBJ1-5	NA	CASSGSRRLYSNQPQHF	TGTGCCAGCAGCGGGTCCCGGCGACTGTATAGCAATCAGCCCCAGCATTTT
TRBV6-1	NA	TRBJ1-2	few	CASSGTGYQGYTF	TGTGCCAGCAGTGGTACAGGCTATCAGGGCTACACCTTC
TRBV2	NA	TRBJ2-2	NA	CASRADSINTGELFF	TGTGCCAGCAGGGCCGACAGTATTAACACCGGGGAGCTGTTTTTT
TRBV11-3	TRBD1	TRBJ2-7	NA	CASSKTGGEQYF	TGTGCCAGCAGCAAGACAGGGGGAGAACAGTACTTC
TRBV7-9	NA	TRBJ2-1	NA	CASSLGTPEQFF	TGTGCCAGCAGCTTAGGCACTCCTGAGCAGTTCTTC
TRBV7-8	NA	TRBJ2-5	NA	CASSSRQLQETQYF	TGTGCCAGCAGCTCCAGACAGCTCCAAGAGACCCAGTACTTC
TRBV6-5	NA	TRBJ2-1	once	CASSTGDLIYNEQFF	TGTGCCAGCAGTACGGGAGACCTGATCTACAATGAGCAGTTCTTC
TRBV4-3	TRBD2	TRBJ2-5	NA	CASSQEASGGESVVKTQYF	TGCGCCAGCAGCCAAGAAGCTAGCGGGGGGGAATCGGTCGTAAAGACCCAGTACTTC
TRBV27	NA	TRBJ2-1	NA	CASTPEVREVGEQFF	TGTGCCAGCACGCCGGAGGTCAGGGAGGTCGGTGAGCAGTTCTTC
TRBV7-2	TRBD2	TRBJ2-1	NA	CASSLGGRGATGEQFF	TGTGCCAGCAGCTTAGGGGGGCGGGGGGCAACTGGTGAGCAGTTCTTC
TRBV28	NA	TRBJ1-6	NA	CASSPSPVGGNSPLHF	TGTGCCAGCAGTCCCTCCCCGGTGGGGGGTAATTCACCCCTCCACTTT
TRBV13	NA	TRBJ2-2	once	CASSLAGGKGTGELFF	TGTGCCAGCAGCTTAGCGGGGGGCAAGGGCACCGGGGAGCTGTTTTTT
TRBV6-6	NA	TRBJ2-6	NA	CASSGAGTGANVLTF	TGTGCCAGCAGCGGCGCGGGAACTGGGGCCAACGTCCTGACTTTC
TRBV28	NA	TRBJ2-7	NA	CASKPPGSYEQYF	TGTGCCAGCAAGCCCCCTGGGAGCTACGAGCAGTACTTC